This section outlines one TCR beta chain sequence together with its context. The antigen is not known. With random hexamers, roughly 0.45 to 1 ug RNA was reverse transcribed. The CDR3 of TCR beta was amplified by immunoSEQ multiplex PCR across 54 Vbeta and 13 Jbeta. TCRdb re-analysed the immunoSEQ multiplex PCR reads in MiXCR, keeping a single row per CDR3 protein. This sample has more than 150,000 distinct CDR3 sequences, with 95% found just once. This entry belongs to a study of CD8 T cells in Susac syndrome. The CDR3 runs to 13 residues. The V end was cut by 1 base, the J end by 4 bases, with 5 bases between. Germline V gives CDR1 SGHRS, CDR2 YFSETQ. Study conclusions and caveats: Clonal expansion involving Susac CD8+ cells peaked in TEMRA cells and active patients.

The chain links TRBV5-1 to TRBJ2-2; D is unclear. The sample taken for sequencing was CD8+ T cells from PBMCs. The TCR sequence derives from a human donor with Susac syndrome. The CDR3 is CASSLSTTGELFF. The CDR3, as DNA: TGCGCCAGCAGCTTGAGCACCACCGGGGAGCTGTTTTTT. The full variable domain, completed using reference TRBV5-1 and TRBJ2-2, is KAGVTQTPRYLIKTRGQQVTLSCSPISGHRSVSWYQQTPGQGLQFLFEYFSETQRNKGNFPGRFSGRQFSNSRSEMNVSTLELGDSALYLCASSLSTTGELFFGEGSRLTVL.